This TCR beta chain appears in the sequencing data of a study of shared clonotypes between healthy human individuals. Naive-designated CD8 cells lacked CD45RO, were positively enriched for CCR7, and omitted terminally differentiated effector memory CD45RA+ cells. The length of the CDR3 is 16 residues. Trimming cost V 0 bases and J 2 bases, with 11 bases left between them. Germline CDR1 reads LNHNV; CDR2 reads YYDKDF (reference sequence). Method: immunoSEQ multiplex PCR; TCRdb's copy keeps in-frame clones and lacks some. Among roughly 570,000 clones listed, roughly 98% were seen once. The sequenced material came from naive CD8+ T cells sorted from blood. This chain joins TRBV15 and TRBJ1-3; D unclear. The TCR comes from a man aged 30-40 years in good health. CDR3 sequence reads: CATSRDRGWTGNTIYF. The CDR3 nucleotides read TGTGCCACCAGCAGAGATCGCGGCTGGACTGGAAACACCATATATTTT.